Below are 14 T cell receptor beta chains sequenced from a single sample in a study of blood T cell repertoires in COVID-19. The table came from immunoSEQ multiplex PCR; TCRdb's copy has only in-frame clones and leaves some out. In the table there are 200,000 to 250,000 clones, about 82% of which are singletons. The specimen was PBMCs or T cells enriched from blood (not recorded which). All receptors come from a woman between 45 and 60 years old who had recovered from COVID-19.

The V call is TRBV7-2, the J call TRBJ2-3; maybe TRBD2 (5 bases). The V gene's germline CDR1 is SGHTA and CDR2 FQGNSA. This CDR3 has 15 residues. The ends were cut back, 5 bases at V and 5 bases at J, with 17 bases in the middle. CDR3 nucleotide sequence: TGTGCCAGCAGCAATCGGGCTAGCAGCGGAGATACGCAGTATTTT. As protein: CASSNRASSGDTQYF.

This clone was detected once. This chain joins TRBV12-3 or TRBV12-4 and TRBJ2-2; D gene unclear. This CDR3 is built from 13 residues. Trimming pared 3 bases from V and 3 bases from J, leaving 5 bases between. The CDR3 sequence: CASSFRHTGELFF. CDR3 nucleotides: TGTGCCAGCAGTTTCCGTCACACCGGGGAGCTGTTTTTT.

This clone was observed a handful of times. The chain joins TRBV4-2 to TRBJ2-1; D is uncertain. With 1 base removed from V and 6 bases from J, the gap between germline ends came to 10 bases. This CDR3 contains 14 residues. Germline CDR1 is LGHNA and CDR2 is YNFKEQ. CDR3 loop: CASSQGGSRNEQFF. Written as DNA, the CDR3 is TGTGCCAGCAGCCAAGGCGGTTCGCGCAATGAGCAGTTCTTC.

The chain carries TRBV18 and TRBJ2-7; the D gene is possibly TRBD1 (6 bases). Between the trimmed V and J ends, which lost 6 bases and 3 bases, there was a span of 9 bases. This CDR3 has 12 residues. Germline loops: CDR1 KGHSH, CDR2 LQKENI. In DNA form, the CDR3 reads TGTGCCAGCTCCGCGGACAGCTACGAGCAGTACTTC. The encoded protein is CASSADSYEQYF.

The CDR3 DNA reads as TGTGCCAGCAGTATCGGACAGGGCAGCTACGAGCAGTACTTC. It translates to CASSIGQGSYEQYF. The chain joins TRBV27 to TRBJ2-7; 8 bases align to TRBD1. Per germline, CDR1 MNHEY and CDR2 SMNVEV (reference sequence). The J segment lost 3 bases and the V segment lost 5 bases, leaving 6 bases of the junction unmatched. CDR3 length equals 14 residues.

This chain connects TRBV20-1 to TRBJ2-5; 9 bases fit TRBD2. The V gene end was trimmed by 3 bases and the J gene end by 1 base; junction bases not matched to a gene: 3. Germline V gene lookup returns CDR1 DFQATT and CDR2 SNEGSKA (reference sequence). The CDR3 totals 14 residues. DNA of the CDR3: TGCAGTGCTAGTGAGCGGGGGGCCCAAGAGACCCAGTACTTC. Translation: CSASERGAQETQYF.

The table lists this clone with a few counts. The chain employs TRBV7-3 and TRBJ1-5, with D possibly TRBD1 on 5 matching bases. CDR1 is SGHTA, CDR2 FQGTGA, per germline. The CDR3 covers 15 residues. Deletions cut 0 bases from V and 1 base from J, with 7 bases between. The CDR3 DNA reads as TGTGCCAGCAGCTTAACTGCAGGGAGCAATCAGCCCCAGCATTTT. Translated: CASSLTAGSNQPQHF.

The CDR3 protein is CASSLNQGNTEAFF. CDR3 DNA sequence: TGTGCCAGCAGTTTGAATCAGGGGAACACTGAAGCTTTCTTT. The gene calls are TRBV28 and TRBJ1-1; TRBD1 is a possible D gene (5 bases). V was clipped by 3 bases and J by 1 base, with 9 bases between them. CDR1 and CDR2 from the germline V gene are MDHEN and SYDVKM. CDR3 length: 14 residues.

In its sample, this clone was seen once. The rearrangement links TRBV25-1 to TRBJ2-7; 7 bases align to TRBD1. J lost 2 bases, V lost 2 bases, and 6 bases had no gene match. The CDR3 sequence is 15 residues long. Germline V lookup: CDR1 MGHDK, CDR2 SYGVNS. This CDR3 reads CASSEGRGRPYEQYF. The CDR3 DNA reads TGTGCCAGCAGTGAAGGAAGGGGGCGACCCTACGAGCAGTACTTC.

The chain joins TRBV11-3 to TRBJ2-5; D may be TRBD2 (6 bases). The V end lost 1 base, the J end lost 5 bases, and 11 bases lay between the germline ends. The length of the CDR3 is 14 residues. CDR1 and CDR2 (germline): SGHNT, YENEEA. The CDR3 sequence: CASSLGGDGETQYF. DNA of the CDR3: TGTGCCAGCAGCTTAGGGGGGGATGGGGAGACCCAGTACTTC.

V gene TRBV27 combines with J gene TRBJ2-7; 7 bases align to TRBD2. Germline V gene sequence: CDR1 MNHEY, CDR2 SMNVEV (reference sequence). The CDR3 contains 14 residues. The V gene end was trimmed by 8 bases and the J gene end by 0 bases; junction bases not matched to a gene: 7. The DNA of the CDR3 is TGTGCCAGCGGATCCGGGACTAACTCCTACGAGCAGTACTTC. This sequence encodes CASGSGTNSYEQYF.

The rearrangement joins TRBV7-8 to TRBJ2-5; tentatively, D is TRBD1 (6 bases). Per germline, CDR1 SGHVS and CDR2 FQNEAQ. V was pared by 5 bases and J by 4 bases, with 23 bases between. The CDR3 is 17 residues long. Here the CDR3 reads CASSAQGTPLIGETQYF. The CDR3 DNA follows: TGTGCCAGCAGCGCCCAGGGGACACCCCTTATCGGAGAGACCCAGTACTTC.

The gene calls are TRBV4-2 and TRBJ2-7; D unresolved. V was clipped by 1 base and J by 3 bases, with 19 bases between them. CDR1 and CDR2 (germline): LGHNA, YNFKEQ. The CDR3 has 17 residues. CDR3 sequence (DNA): TGTGCCAGCAGCCAAGGAGATAAAAATCCTGAACTCTACGAGCAGTACTTC. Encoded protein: CASSQGDKNPELYEQYF.

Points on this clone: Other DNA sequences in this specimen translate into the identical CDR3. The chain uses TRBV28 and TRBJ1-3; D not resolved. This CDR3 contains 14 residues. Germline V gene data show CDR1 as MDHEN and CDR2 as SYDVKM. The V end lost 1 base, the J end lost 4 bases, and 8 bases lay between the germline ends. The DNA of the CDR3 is TGTGCCAGCAGTTTATTGACGGGGGGAAACACCATATATTTT. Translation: CASSLLTGGNTIYF.